This T cell receptor beta chain was recovered during a study of vaccination and CD4 T cells after COVID-19 (dated 2022 in TCRdb). With respect to the entire study: SARS-CoV-2 positivity had been established in the convalescent patients by nasal swab PCR, and mild disease was recorded in nine or ten of these patients and severe disease in one. Post-COVID blood samples were collected from convalescent patients a median of approximately 93 days after diagnosis, with a range of roughly 30 to 161 days. Control cultures received a CEFX viral epitope pool as the positive control, an HIV-1 Nef peptide pool as the negative control, or no peptide. In around 9 COVID-19 convalescent patients and several infection-naive healthy vaccine recipients, researchers compared the spike-specific CD4+ TCR repertoire from before mRNA vaccination with the repertoire from after. Participants got two doses of the Pfizer-BioNTech BNT162b2 vaccine (n=8) or two doses of the Moderna mRNA-1273 vaccine (n=2). Post-vaccine blood samples were obtained a median of around 67 days after the second vaccine dose, with a range of about 13 to 241 days. Culture stimuli were overlapping spike peptide pools from SARS-CoV-2 and from the common cold coronaviruses HCoV-NL63, HCoV-OC43 and HCoV-229E. The convalescent cohort comprised six males and four females, including two Hispanic individuals, seven Caucasians, two Asians and one multiracial person.

According to the study, the label for this sample's treatment or condition signals: roughly ten-day PBMC culture with coronavirus spike peptide pools or control peptides (ViraFEST assay). The ViraFEST assay was used in the study, in which antigen-specific T cells were expanded with peptide pools and expanded clonotypes were subsequently identified by TCR sequencing. The convalescent patients' positive SARS-CoV-2 PCR tests fell between March and December 2020, which was before the Alpha, Beta and Delta variants emerged in the United States. PBMCs were cultured at roughly 1.8 million per well in IMDM supplemented with around 5% human AB serum and around 10 IU/ml IL-2, with 9.5 to 10 ug/ml peptide pools added. On days 3 and 7, half of the culture medium was replaced with fresh IL-2-containing medium. Once the cells had been in culture for around 10 days, the EasySep CD4+ T cell isolation kit was used to isolate CD4+ T cells by negative selection. Ficoll-Paque Plus gradient centrifugation was used to isolate PBMCs from whole blood, and the isolated PBMCs were then either used fresh or cryopreserved at -140C. Each culture condition was generally run in triplicate wells.

Details on this clonotype: Its antigen is not yet known. Base-call qualities are not available, and no considerably larger clone is one nucleotide away.

Preparation of the library involved PCR. DNA from cultured CD4+ T cells was subjected to TCR sequencing with the Oncomine TCR Beta short-read assay at the Johns Hopkins FTIC core. Genomic DNA was extracted from the cultured CD4+ T cells with the QIAamp micro DNA kit. The Oncomine TCR Beta libraries from cultured CD4+ T cells were pooled using unique dual indexes and then sequenced on an Illumina iSeq 100. The paper's processing steps were these. Non-productive sequences were filtered out, and CDR3s that did not start with C, did not end with F or W, or were shorter than 7 amino acids were discarded. Antigen-specific clonotypes were identified with the MANAFEST web application by comparing peptide-stimulated wells with reference and other culture wells. An FDR below 0.05, an odds ratio above 5, and a productive frequency above 0.1% in at least two of three replicate wells were required for clones to be considered positive. Cross-reactive clonotypes were defined as significantly expanded in both SARS-CoV-2 spike wells and at least one common cold coronavirus spike condition. Using R version 3.6.1, CDR3 homology was evaluated through Levenshtein distances (stringdist) along with unrooted phylogenetic trees (ape). The public sequencing data were trimmed at Q25 with fastp and processed into clonotypes with MiXCR by TCRdb, which kept only in-frame beta chains. Each CDR3 protein appears once, grouped with its most common genes and DNA. TCRdb's processing, not the authors', yielded these V and J calls. This sample is represented by 13,000 or so distinct CDR3 sequences; 41% of them were singletons. The ten most abundant clones make up 7.5% to 9.5% of the sample.

The trim is 3 bases for V and 7 bases for J, with a gap of 19 bases between the germline ends. CDR1 DFQATT and CDR2 SNEGSKA were looked up in the germline V gene (reference sequence). Measured from the cysteine to the phenylalanine, the CDR3 is 16 residues long. The DNA shown is the 48-base CDR3, in frame from base 1. The investigation overall reported the following: The median count of SARS-CoV-2-reactive clonotypes went up from 20 to 25 after infection to some 38 after vaccination, although the change was not significant. Of the vaccine-specific clones in convalescent patients, 304 of 307, or nearly all, reacted only to SARS-CoV-2 spike and did not cross-react with common cold coronaviruses. Among the post-vaccine SARS-CoV-2-reactive clones in convalescent patients, a median about 87% showed up only after vaccination, which suggests vaccine-specific priming. The study included relatively few convalescent patients and did not analyze early timepoints after natural infection.

The source of this sequence is a human donor who had recovered from COVID-19. The chain is made from TRBV20-1 and TRBJ1-6, and the D gene may be TRBD1, 6 bases matching. The sample was CD4+ T cells from blood, cultured in vitro, taken after SARS-CoV-2 vaccination. The sequenced DNA is TGCAGTGCTAGGGACGGCCTGAACAGGGTAAATTCACCCCTCCACTTT. Its product reads: CSARDGLNRVNSPLHF.